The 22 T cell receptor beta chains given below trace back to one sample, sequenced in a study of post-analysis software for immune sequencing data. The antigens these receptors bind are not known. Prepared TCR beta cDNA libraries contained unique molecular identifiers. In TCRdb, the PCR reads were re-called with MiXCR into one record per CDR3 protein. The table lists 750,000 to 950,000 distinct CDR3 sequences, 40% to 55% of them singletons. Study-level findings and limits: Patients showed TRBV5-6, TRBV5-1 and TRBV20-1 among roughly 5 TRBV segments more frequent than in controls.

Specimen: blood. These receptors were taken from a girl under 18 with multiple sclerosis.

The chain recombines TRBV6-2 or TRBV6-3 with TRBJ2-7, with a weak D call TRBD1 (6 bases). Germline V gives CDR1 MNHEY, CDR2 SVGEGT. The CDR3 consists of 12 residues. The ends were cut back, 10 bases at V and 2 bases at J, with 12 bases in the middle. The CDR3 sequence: CATGDNTYEQYF. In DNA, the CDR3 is TGTGCCACCGGGGACAACACCTACGAGCAGTACTTC.

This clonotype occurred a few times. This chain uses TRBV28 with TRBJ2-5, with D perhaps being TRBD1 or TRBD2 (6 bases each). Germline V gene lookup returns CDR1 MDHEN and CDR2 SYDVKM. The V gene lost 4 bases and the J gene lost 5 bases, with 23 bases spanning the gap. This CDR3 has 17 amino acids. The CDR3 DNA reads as TGTGCCAGCAGTTCCCGGGAGTCGGACAGCGGCGGGGAGACCCAGTACTTC. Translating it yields CASSSRESDSGGETQYF.

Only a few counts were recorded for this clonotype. This chain's CDR3 is CSVALGPHNEQFF. CDR3 DNA: TGCAGCGTTGCACTAGGTCCACACAATGAGCAGTTCTTC. The chain links TRBV29-1 to TRBJ2-1, with D tentatively TRBD2 (5 bases). V lost 4 bases to trimming and J lost 5 bases, with 12 bases between them. This CDR3 spans 13 amino acids. Germline CDR1 and CDR2: SQVTM and ANQGSEA.

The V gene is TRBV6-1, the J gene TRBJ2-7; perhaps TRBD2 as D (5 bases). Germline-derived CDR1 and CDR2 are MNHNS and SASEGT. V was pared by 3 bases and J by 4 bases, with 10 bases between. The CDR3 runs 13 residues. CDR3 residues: CASSERPGYEQYF. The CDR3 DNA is TGTGCCAGCAGTGAGCGGCCGGGATACGAGCAGTACTTC.

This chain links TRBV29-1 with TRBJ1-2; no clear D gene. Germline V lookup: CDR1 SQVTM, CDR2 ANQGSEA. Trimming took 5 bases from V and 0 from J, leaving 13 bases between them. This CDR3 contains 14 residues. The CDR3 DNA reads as TGCAGCGTTCTGACGACCCAAGCTAACTATGGCTACACCTTC. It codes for CSVLTTQANYGYTF.

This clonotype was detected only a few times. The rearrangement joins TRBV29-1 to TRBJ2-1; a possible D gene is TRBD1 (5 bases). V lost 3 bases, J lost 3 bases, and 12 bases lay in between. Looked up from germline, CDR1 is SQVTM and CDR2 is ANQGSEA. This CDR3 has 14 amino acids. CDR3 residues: CSVDGATHYNEQFF. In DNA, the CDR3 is TGCAGCGTTGATGGGGCGACGCACTACAATGAGCAGTTCTTC.

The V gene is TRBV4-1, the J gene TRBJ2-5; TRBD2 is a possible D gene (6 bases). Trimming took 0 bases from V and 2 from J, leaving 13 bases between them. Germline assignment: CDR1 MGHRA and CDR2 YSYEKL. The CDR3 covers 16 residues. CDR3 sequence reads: CASSQERGTPQETQYF. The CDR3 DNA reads TGCGCCAGCAGCCAAGAACGAGGGACTCCTCAAGAGACCCAGTACTTC.

The CDR3 DNA is TGCAGTGCTAGAGACCCCGCCAGGGGTTTATACGAGCAGTACTTC. It is translated as CSARDPARGLYEQYF. This chain uses TRBV20-1 with TRBJ2-7; the D gene is possibly TRBD1 (6 bases). V gave up 0 bases and J gave up 4 bases, with 16 bases separating them. The CDR3 has 15 amino acids. Germline CDR1 is DFQATT and CDR2 is SNEGSKA (reference sequence).

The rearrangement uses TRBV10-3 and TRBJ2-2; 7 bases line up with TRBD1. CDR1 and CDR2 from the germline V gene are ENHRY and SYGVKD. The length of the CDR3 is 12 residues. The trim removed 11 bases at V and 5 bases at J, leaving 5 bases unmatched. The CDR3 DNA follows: TGTGCCGTCCAACAGGGGACCGGGGAGCTGTTTTTT. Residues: CAVQQGTGELFF.

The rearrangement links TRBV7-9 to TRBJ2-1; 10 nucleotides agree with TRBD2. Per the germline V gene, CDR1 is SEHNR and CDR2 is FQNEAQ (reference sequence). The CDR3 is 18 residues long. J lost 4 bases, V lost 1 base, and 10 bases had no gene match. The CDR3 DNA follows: TGTGCCAGCAGCTTAGGCCCCCCTAGCGGGAGAACATACAATGAGCAGTTCTTC. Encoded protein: CASSLGPPSGRTYNEQFF.

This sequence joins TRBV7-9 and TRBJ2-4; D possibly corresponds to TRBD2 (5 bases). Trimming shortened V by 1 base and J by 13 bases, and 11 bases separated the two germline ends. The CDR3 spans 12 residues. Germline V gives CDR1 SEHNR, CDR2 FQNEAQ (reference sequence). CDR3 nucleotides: TGTGCCAGCAGCTTAGAGTCCGGGGAGCAGTACTTC. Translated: CASSLESGEQYF.

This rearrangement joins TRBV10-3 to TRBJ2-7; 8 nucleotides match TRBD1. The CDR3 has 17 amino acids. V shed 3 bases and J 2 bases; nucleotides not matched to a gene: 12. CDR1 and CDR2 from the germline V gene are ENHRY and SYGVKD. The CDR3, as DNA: TGTGCCATCAGTGACCCGACAGGGGCGCACTCACCCTACGAGCAGTACTTC. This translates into CAISDPTGAHSPYEQYF.

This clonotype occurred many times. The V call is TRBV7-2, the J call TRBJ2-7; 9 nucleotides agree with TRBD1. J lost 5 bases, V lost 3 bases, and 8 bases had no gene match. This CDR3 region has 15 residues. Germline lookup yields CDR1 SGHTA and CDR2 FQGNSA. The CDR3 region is CASSLSGTGNHEQYF. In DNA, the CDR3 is TGTGCCAGCAGCTTGTCCGGGACAGGGAACCACGAGCAGTACTTC.

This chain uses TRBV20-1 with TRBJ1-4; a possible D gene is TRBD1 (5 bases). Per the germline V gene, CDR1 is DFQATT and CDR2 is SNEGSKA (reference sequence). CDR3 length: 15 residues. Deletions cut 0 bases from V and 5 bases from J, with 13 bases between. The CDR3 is CSARDDRGRNEKLFF. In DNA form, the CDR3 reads TGCAGTGCTAGAGATGATAGGGGACGAAATGAAAAACTGTTTTTT.

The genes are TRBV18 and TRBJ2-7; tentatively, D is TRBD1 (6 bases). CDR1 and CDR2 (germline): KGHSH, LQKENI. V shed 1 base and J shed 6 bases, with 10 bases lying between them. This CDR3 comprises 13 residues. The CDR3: CASSPLGAGEQYF. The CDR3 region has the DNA TGTGCCAGCTCACCACTGGGGGCGGGCGAGCAGTACTTC.

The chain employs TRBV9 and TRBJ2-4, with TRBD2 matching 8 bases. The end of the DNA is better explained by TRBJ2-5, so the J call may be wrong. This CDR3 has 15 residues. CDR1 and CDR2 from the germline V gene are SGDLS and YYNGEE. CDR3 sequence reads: CASSGSREREETQYF. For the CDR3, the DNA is TGTGCCAGCAGCGGATCCCGGGAGCGGGAGGAGACCCAGTACTTC.

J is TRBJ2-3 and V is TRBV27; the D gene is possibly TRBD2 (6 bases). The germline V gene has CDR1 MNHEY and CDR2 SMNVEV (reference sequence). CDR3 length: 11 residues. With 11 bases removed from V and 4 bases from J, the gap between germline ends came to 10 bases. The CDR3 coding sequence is TGTGCCTCGTGGGGGGCAGATACGCAGTATTTT. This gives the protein CASWGADTQYF.

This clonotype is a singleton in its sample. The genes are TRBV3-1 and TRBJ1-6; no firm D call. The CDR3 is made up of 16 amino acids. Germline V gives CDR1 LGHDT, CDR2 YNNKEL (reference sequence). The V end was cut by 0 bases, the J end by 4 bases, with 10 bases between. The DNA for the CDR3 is TGTGCCAGCAGCCAAGAACGGCCAGGATATAATTCACCCCTCCACTTT. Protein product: CASSQERPGYNSPLHF.

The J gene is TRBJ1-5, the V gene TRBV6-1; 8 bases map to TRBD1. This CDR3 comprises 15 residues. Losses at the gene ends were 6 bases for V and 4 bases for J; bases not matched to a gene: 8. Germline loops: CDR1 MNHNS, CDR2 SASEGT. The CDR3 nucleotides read TGTGCCAGCAGCCGACAGGGGCGTCCGAATCAGCCCCAGCATTTT. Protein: CASSRQGRPNQPQHF.

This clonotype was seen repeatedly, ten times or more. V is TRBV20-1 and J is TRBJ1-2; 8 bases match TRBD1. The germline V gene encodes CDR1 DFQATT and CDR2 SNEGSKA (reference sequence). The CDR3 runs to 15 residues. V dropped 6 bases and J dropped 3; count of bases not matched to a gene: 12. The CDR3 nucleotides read TGCAGTGCCAGACCGCGGACAGGGAAGGACTATGGCTACACCTTC. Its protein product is CSARPRTGKDYGYTF.

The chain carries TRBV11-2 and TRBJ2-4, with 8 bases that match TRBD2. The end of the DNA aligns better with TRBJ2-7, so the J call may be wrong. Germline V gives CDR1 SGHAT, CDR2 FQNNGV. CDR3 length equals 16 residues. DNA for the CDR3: TGTGCCAGCAGCTTAGACCCCGGGACTAGAAGACACGAGCAGTACTTC. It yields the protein CASSLDPGTRRHEQYF.

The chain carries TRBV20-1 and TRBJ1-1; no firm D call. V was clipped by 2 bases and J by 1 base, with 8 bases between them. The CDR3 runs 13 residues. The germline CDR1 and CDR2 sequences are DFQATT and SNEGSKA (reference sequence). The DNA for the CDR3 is TGCAGTGCTAGACCCCGGGGGAACACTGAAGCTTTCTTT. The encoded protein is CSARPRGNTEAFF.